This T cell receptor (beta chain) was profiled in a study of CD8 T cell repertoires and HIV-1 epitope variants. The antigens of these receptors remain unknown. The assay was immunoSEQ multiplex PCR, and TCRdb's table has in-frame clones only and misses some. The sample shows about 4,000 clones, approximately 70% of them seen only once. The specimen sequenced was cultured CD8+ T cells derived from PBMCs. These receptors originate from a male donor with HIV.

The CDR3 bases are TGTGCCAGCCGGAGGGGGACTGAAGCTTTCTTT. Translation gives CASRRGTEAFF. V gene TRBV9 combines with J gene TRBJ1-1; possible D gene TRBD1, 6 bases. Between the trimmed V and J ends, which lost 7 bases and 5 bases, there was a span of 9 bases. This CDR3 spans 11 amino acids. Germline-derived CDR1 and CDR2 are SGDLS and YYNGEE. Drawing the rest from reference TRBV9 and TRBJ1-1, the complete variable domain is DSGVTQTPKHLITATGQRVTLRCSPRSGDLSVYWYQQSLDQGLQFLIQYYNGEERAKGNILERFSAQQFPDLHSELNLSSLELGDSALYFCASRRGTEAFFGQGTRLTVV.